The rows below give T cell receptor beta chains drawn from one sample of a study of CD8 T cells in ankylosing spondylitis. TCRdb re-called the 5' RACE reads with MiXCR, one entry per CDR3 protein. The table has a few hundred thousand distinct CDR3 sequences, around 6.6% seen once; the top ten hold over 12%. The sequenced sample consisted of blood, either unsorted or a sorted T cell fraction (not recorded which). All receptors derive from a male donor with ankylosing spondylitis. Both conserved end residues are part of each CDR3. Each record gives: J gene, D gene, clone size, V gene, CDR3 DNA, CDR3 protein. D genes are given only for firm matches. Rows give clone size only sometimes, using once, few, many, or a class for an expanded clone.

j_gene: TRBJ2-5; d_gene: TRBD2; abundance: many; v_gene: TRBV5-5; CDR3nt: TGTGCCAGCAGCTTGGGGCTAGCGGGATTCCGGTACTTC; CDR3aa: CASSLGLAGFRYF
j_gene: TRBJ1-2; d_gene: -; abundance: many; v_gene: TRBV9; CDR3nt: TGTGCCAGCAGCGTAGCTTCAGGCCTTCGAACGGGTGGCTACACCTTC; CDR3aa: CASSVASGLRTGGYTF
j_gene: TRBJ1-1; d_gene: -; abundance: many; v_gene: TRBV7-2; CDR3nt: TGTGCCAGCAGCCTCTCGGACACTTATACTGAAGCTTTCTTT; CDR3aa: CASSLSDTYTEAFF
j_gene: TRBJ2-1; d_gene: TRBD2; abundance: many; v_gene: TRBV28; CDR3nt: TGTGCCAGCAGGTCGAGCGGGAGAGGATATGAGCAGTTCTTC; CDR3aa: CASRSSGRGYEQFF
j_gene: TRBJ2-1; d_gene: TRBD1; abundance: -; v_gene: TRBV29-1; CDR3nt: TGCAGCGGATTATTGACAGGGGGTAGGAATGAGCAGTTCTTC; CDR3aa: CSGLLTGGRNEQFF
j_gene: TRBJ1-2; d_gene: TRBD1; abundance: few; v_gene: TRBV11-2; CDR3nt: TGTGCCAGCAGCATTACAGGGGGACAGTATGGCTACACCTTC; CDR3aa: CASSITGGQYGYTF
j_gene: TRBJ2-7; d_gene: TRBD1; abundance: -; v_gene: TRBV12-3/TRBV12-4; CDR3nt: TGTGCCAGCAGTTCAGTGGCAGGGGGTGGCTACGAGCAGTACTTC; CDR3aa: CASSSVAGGGYEQYF
j_gene: TRBJ1-1; d_gene: -; abundance: many; v_gene: TRBV7-9; CDR3nt: TGTGCCAGCAGCCGAATCAGGGGCGCGGGCACTGAAGCTTTCTTT; CDR3aa: CASSRIRGAGTEAFF
j_gene: TRBJ2-7; d_gene: -; abundance: many; v_gene: TRBV21-1; CDR3nt: TGTGCCAGCAGCAAACCCGGTCCGGGCTGCTACGAGCAGTACTTC; CDR3aa: CASSKPGPGCYEQYF
j_gene: TRBJ2-7; d_gene: TRBD1; abundance: few; v_gene: TRBV30; CDR3nt: TGTGCCTGGAACCCACCGGGACAGGGGAGGTCCGGGCAGTACTTC; CDR3aa: CAWNPPGQGRSGQYF
j_gene: TRBJ1-2; d_gene: -; abundance: many; v_gene: TRBV5-6; CDR3nt: TGTGCCAGCACGTCCGCTAACTATGGCTACACCTTC; CDR3aa: CASTSANYGYTF
j_gene: TRBJ1-5; d_gene: -; abundance: -; v_gene: TRBV7-6; CDR3nt: TGTGCCAGCAGCTTACGGGAACATCAGCCCCAGCATTTT; CDR3aa: CASSLREHQPQHF
j_gene: TRBJ2-4; d_gene: TRBD1; abundance: many; v_gene: TRBV27; CDR3nt: TGTGCCAGCAGCGGGACAGGGGATGGGAACATTCAGTACTTC; CDR3aa: CASSGTGDGNIQYF
j_gene: TRBJ2-1; d_gene: -; abundance: many; v_gene: TRBV6-2/TRBV6-3; CDR3nt: TGTGCGGCACGGGAGCTTGGACATGAGCAGTTCTTC; CDR3aa: CAARELGHEQFF
j_gene: TRBJ2-1; d_gene: -; abundance: few; v_gene: TRBV20-1; CDR3nt: TGCAGTGCTAGAGATGTAACTATCTGGAATGAGCAGTTCTTC; CDR3aa: CSARDVTIWNEQFF
j_gene: TRBJ2-4; d_gene: TRBD2; abundance: few; v_gene: TRBV11-3; CDR3nt: TGTGCCAGCAGCTTAGGGGGACTAGCGGGATGGAGCACAAATTTAGCCAAAAACATTCAGTACTTC; CDR3aa: CASSLGGLAGWSTNLAKNIQYF
j_gene: TRBJ2-3; d_gene: TRBD2; abundance: few; v_gene: TRBV12-3/TRBV12-4; CDR3nt: TGTACCAGCAGTTTAGATCGGCTAGCGGGGGGTCAAAGCACAGATACGCAGTATTTT; CDR3aa: CTSSLDRLAGGQSTDTQYF